What follows are 9 T cell receptor beta chains derived from one specimen sequenced in a study of neoadjuvant anti-PD-1 for oral cavity cancer. The method was immunoSEQ multiplex PCR; TCRdb's version includes in-frame clones alone and lacks a portion of them. The table lists around 30,000 clones, more than 75% of them singletons. The source material was PBMCs, sampled before nivolumab (anti-PD-1) treatment. These receptor sequences come from a person aged 40 to 85 with oral cavity squamous cell carcinoma.

V is TRBV11-2 and J is TRBJ1-2; D is perhaps TRBD1 (5 bases). The V and J ends lost 5 bases and 2 bases respectively, with 9 bases between them. The length of the CDR3 is 13 residues. Germline assignment: CDR1 SGHAT and CDR2 FQNNGV. In DNA form, the CDR3 reads TGTGCCAGCAGCGTGACAGCGAACTATGGCTACACCTTC. Protein: CASSVTANYGYTF.

The V gene is TRBV5-5, the J gene TRBJ2-1; D tentatively fits TRBD1 or TRBD2 (5 bases each). Trimming cost V 3 bases and J 0 bases, with 16 bases left between them. Germline V gives CDR1 SGHKS, CDR2 YYEKEE (reference sequence). The CDR3 covers 17 residues. The CDR3 loop is CASSYQTPGSSYNEQFF. Written as DNA, the CDR3 is TGTGCCAGCAGCTACCAAACTCCAGGGAGCTCCTACAATGAGCAGTTCTTC. Combining the CDR3 with reference TRBV5-5 and TRBJ2-1 gives the whole variable domain DAGVTQSPTHLIKTRGQQVTLRCSPISGHKSVSWYQQVLGQGPQFIFQYYEKEERGRGNFPDRFSARQFPNYSSELNVNALLLGDSALYLCASSYQTPGSSYNEQFFGPGTRLTVL.

J is TRBJ1-2 and V is TRBV5-6; D is perhaps TRBD1 (6 bases). The CDR3 has 14 residues. Deletions cut 2 bases from V and 7 bases from J, with 15 bases between. Germline values: CDR1 SGHDT, CDR2 YYEEEE. This CDR3 is CASSFTGYSTGYTF. In DNA, the CDR3 is TGTGCCAGCAGCTTCACAGGGTATTCGACTGGCTACACCTTC.

In its sample, this clone was seen once. J is TRBJ2-3 and V is TRBV4-3, with TRBD2 as a possible D gene (7 bases). The CDR3 has 17 amino acids. CDR1 is LGHNA and CDR2 is YSLEER in the germline V gene. V lost 4 bases, J lost 4 bases, and 21 bases lay in between. In nucleotides, the CDR3 is TGCGCCAGCAGCCCCCTCGGCGGGGGCGCGCTCGCAGATACGCAGTATTTT. Amino acid sequence: CASSPLGGGALADTQYF.

This clone appeared once. The rearrangement joins TRBV7-2 to TRBJ2-3, with 10 bases that match TRBD2. Germline CDR1 is SGHTA and CDR2 is FQGNSA. The V and J ends lost 1 base and 0 bases, in that order; junction bases with no gene match: 10. This CDR3 has 19 residues. DNA for the CDR3: TGTGCCAGCAGCTTAGTTGCTAGCGGGGGAGCTTCTAGCACAGATACGCAGTATTTT. It is translated as CASSLVASGGASSTDTQYF. The whole variable domain, filled in from reference TRBV7-2 and TRBJ2-3, reads GAGVSQSPSNKVTEKGKDVELRCDPISGHTALYWYRQSLGQGLEFLIYFQGNSAPDKSGLPSDRFSAERTGGSVSTLTIQRTQQEDSAVYLCASSLVASGGASSTDTQYFGPGTRLTVL.

V gene TRBV7-2 combines with J gene TRBJ2-7; D might be TRBD1 (6 bases). Germline assignment: CDR1 SGHTA and CDR2 FQGNSA. The ends were cut back, 1 base at V and 4 bases at J, with 14 bases in the middle. The length of the CDR3 is 15 residues. The CDR3 DNA reads TGTGCCAGCAGCTTAGGATCCGGGACACAATACGAGCAGTACTTC. Its protein product is CASSLGSGTQYEQYF.

In its sample, this clone was seen a few times. The chain employs TRBV7-8 and TRBJ2-5; D is perhaps TRBD1 (5 bases). The V gene's germline CDR1 is SGHVS and CDR2 FQNEAQ. The CDR3 has 14 residues. Between the trimmed V and J ends, which lost 0 bases and 5 bases, there was a span of 10 bases. CDR3 residues: CASSLAWGAETQYF. Written as DNA, the CDR3 is TGTGCCAGCAGCTTAGCGTGGGGCGCGGAGACCCAGTACTTC. Looking up the rest from reference TRBV7-8 and TRBJ2-5 gives the full variable domain: GAGVSQSPRYKVAKRGQDVALRCDPISGHVSLFWYQQALGQGPEFLTYFQNEAQLDKSGLPSDRFFAERPEGSVSTLKIQRTQQEDSAVYLCASSLAWGAETQYFGPGTRLLVL.

This clone was counted a single time. Written as DNA, the CDR3 is TGTGCCAGCAGCTTAGCGGCTAGCGGGGGACAAGAGACCCAGTACTTC. It translates to CASSLAASGGQETQYF. V is TRBV7-2 and J is TRBJ2-5; 10 positions match TRBD2. Germline CDR1 and CDR2: SGHTA and FQGNSA. This CDR3 has 16 residues. Losses at the gene ends were 0 bases for V and 2 bases for J; bases not matched to a gene: 3.

This clone was detected once. The chain carries TRBV4-2 and TRBJ1-2; 8 positions match TRBD1. The CDR3 consists of 14 residues. Germline V CDR1 and CDR2: LGHNA, YNFKEQ. V was clipped by 0 bases and J by 4 bases; unmatched bases: 1. CDR3 residues: CASSQEDRAYGYTF. The CDR3 DNA is TGTGCCAGCAGCCAAGAGGACAGGGCCTATGGCTACACCTTC.